The 7 T cell receptor beta chains given below trace back to one sample, sequenced in a study of blood T cell repertoires in COVID-19. Clones were sequenced by immunoSEQ multiplex PCR, and TCRdb holds only the in-frame ones, with some missing. The data show some 510,000 clones, with approximately 90% seen just once and roughly 1.9% held by the top ten. Source material: PBMCs or T cells enriched from blood (not recorded which). These receptor sequences come from a woman in her 40s who had recovered from COVID-19.

V gene TRBV7-9 combines with J gene TRBJ2-5; TRBD2 matches at 10 bases. Trimming removed 8 bases from V and 5 bases from J; junction bases left unmatched: 11. CDR3 size: 15 residues. CDR1 is SEHNR, CDR2 FQNEAQ, per germline (reference sequence). As DNA, the CDR3 is TGTGCCAGCGGAAAAAGCGGGAGGGCCGGGGAGACCCAGTACTTC. Its protein product is CASGKSGRAGETQYF. The variable domain in full, with the rest retrieved from reference TRBV7-9 and TRBJ2-5, is DTGVSQNPRHKITKRGQNVTFRCDPISEHNRLYWYRQTLGQGPEFLTYFQNEAQLEKSRLLSDRFSAERPKGSFSTLEIQRTEQGDSAMYLCASGKSGRAGETQYFGPGTRLLVL.

The chain couples TRBV28 to TRBJ2-1; D might be TRBD2 (6 bases). Germline CDR1 and CDR2: MDHEN and SYDVKM. The V end was cut by 7 bases, the J end by 3 bases, with 13 bases between. CDR3 length: 14 amino acids. As DNA, the CDR3 is TGTGCCAGCATTCGGAGCGGGCTCTACAATGAGCAGTTCTTC. Encoded protein: CASIRSGLYNEQFF.

This chain joins TRBV5-4 and TRBJ1-1; the D gene is possibly TRBD1 (6 bases). The germline V gene has CDR1 SGHNT and CDR2 YYREEE (reference sequence). The V gene lost 4 bases and the J gene lost 8 bases, with 15 bases spanning the gap. This CDR3 contains 13 residues. CDR3 protein: CASSLRVGTEAFF. CDR3 DNA sequence: TGTGCCAGCAGCCTTAGGGTGGGGACAGAAGCTTTCTTT.

The chain employs TRBV4-3 and TRBJ2-7; maybe TRBD1 (6 bases). Trimming took 2 bases from V and 3 from J, leaving 14 bases between them. This CDR3 contains 15 residues. The V gene's germline CDR1 is LGHNA and CDR2 YSLEER. The CDR3 nucleotides read TGCGCCAGCAGCCAATCTTCGGACAGCAGCTACGAGCAGTACTTC. Translating gives CASSQSSDSSYEQYF.

The gene calls are TRBV4-2 and TRBJ2-3, with D possibly being TRBD2 (6 bases). Germline loops: CDR1 LGHNA, CDR2 YNFKEQ. V was trimmed by 2 bases and J by 2 bases, leaving 11 bases between them. The CDR3 runs 15 residues. The CDR3 spells CASSQQLAHTDTQYF. The CDR3 DNA reads as TGTGCCAGCAGCCAACAACTAGCACACACAGATACGCAGTATTTT.

The chain employs TRBV5-1 and TRBJ2-3; 7 positions match TRBD2. Trimming removed 4 bases from V and 4 bases from J; junction bases left unmatched: 6. The CDR3 has 14 amino acids. Germline V CDR1 and CDR2: SGHRS, YFSETQ. Here the CDR3 reads CASSPSGGADTQYF. Here the CDR3 DNA reads TGCGCCAGCAGCCCCTCGGGGGGTGCAGATACGCAGTATTTT. The whole variable domain, remainder taken from reference TRBV5-1 and TRBJ2-3, is KAGVTQTPRYLIKTRGQQVTLSCSPISGHRSVSWYQQTPGQGLQFLFEYFSETQRNKGNFPGRFSGRQFSNSRSEMNVSTLELGDSALYLCASSPSGGADTQYFGPGTRLTVL.

This clone was recorded once. The rearrangement joins TRBV5-4 to TRBJ2-4; TRBD2 aligns across 8 bases. This CDR3 spans 14 amino acids. The junction had 5 bases not matched to a gene; V was cut back by 4 bases and J by 5 bases. CDR1 is SGHNT, CDR2 YYREEE, per germline (reference sequence). The CDR3 reads CASSPGGRENIQYF. CDR3 nucleotides: TGTGCCAGCAGCCCGGGGGGGAGGGAAAACATTCAGTACTTC. Full variable domain (outside the CDR3, taken from reference TRBV5-4 and TRBJ2-4): ETGVTQSPTHLIKTRGQQVTLRCSSQSGHNTVSWYQQALGQGPQFIFQYYREEENGRGNFPPRFSGLQFPNYSSELNVNALELDDSALYLCASSPGGRENIQYFGAGTRLSVL.